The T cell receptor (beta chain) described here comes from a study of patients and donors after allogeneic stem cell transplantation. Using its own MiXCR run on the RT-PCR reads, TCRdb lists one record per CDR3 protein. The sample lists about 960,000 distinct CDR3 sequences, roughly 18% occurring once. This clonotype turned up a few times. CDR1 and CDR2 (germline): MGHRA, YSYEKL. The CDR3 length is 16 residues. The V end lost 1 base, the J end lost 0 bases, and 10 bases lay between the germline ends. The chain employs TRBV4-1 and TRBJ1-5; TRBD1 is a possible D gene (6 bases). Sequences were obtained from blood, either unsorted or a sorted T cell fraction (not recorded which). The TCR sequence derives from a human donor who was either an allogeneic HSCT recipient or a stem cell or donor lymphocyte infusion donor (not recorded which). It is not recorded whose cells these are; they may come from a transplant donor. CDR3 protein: CASSQVAGDSNQPQHF. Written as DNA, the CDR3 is TGCGCCAGCAGCCAAGTGGCAGGGGATAGCAATCAGCCCCAGCATTTT.